The 15 T cell receptor beta chains below all came from one sample that was sequenced in a study of CD8+CD57+ T cells in acquired aplastic anemia. In patients chosen for sequencing, flow cytometry had shown CD8+CD57+ cell expansion. Genomic DNA constituted the template upon which TCR beta VDJ and CDR3 profiling was performed. TCRdb re-called the reads through MiXCR, storing one row per CDR3 protein. The sample includes 400,000 to 600,000 distinct CDR3 sequences, roughly 34% of them seen just once. The sequencing input was sorted CD4+, CD8+, or CD8+CD57+ T cells (not recorded which) from PBMCs. These receptors were obtained from a human donor with aplastic anemia.

This clonotype was seen ten or more times. The chain joins TRBV6-5 to TRBJ1-2, with D uncertain. CDR1 and CDR2 (germline): MNHEY, SVGAGI. The CDR3 spans 14 residues. Trimming removed 2 bases from V and 10 bases from J, with 17 bases in between. This CDR3 reads CASSYHAVGSYYTF. The CDR3 DNA reads TGTGCCAGCAGTTACCACGCCGTTGGCAGTTACTACACCTTC.

This clonotype was observed a handful of times. The genes are TRBV9 and TRBJ2-2; no definite D call. CDR1 SGDLS and CDR2 YYNGEE come from the germline V gene. V lost 0 bases to trimming and J lost 6 bases, with 6 bases between them. The CDR3 runs 13 residues. The CDR3 sequence is CASSVEVSGELFF. CDR3 coding DNA: TGTGCCAGCAGCGTAGAGGTCTCCGGGGAGCTGTTTTTT.

V and J are TRBV5-6 and TRBJ2-3, with TRBD2 matching 12 bases. V shed 5 bases, J shed 2 bases, and the junction held 6 bases outside the gene matches. The germline CDR1 and CDR2 sequences are SGHDT and YYEEEE. CDR3 size: 16 residues. The CDR3 DNA is TGTGCCAGCAGTTTTGGACTAGCGGGGTTCACAGATACGCAGTATTTT. Its translation is CASSFGLAGFTDTQYF. The entire variable domain, with the rest obtained from reference TRBV5-6 and TRBJ2-3, is as follows: DAGVTQSPTHLIKTRGQQVTLRCSPKSGHDTVSWYQQALGQGPQFIFQYYEEEERQRGNFPDRFSGHQFPNYSSELNVNALLLGDSALYLCASSFGLAGFTDTQYFGPGTRLTVL.

This clonotype turned up a few times. The genes are TRBV6-1 and TRBJ2-7, with D perhaps TRBD1 (6 bases). V dropped 9 bases and J dropped 1 base, with 25 bases sitting between them. The CDR3 spans 17 residues. Germline CDR1 reads MNHNS; CDR2 reads SASEGT. The CDR3, as DNA: TGTGCCAGTGAATGGGGGTCCCAAGGACAGACATCCTACGAGCAGTACTTC. Translating it yields CASEWGSQGQTSYEQYF.

This clonotype appeared once. Just one base apart from a much larger clone, this may be a read error. V gene TRBV2 combines with J gene TRBJ2-7, with D perhaps matching TRBD1 (5 bases). Per germline, CDR1 SNHLY and CDR2 FYNNEI. The CDR3 has 17 residues. Trimming cost V 5 bases and J 3 bases, with 23 bases left between them. The CDR3 here is CASSIPIGREGFYEQYF. In DNA form, the CDR3 reads TGTGCCAGCAGTATTCCCATTGGCAGGGAAGGTTTCTACGAGCAGTACTTC.

The chain joins TRBV2 to TRBJ2-2; D is uncertain. Per germline, CDR1 SNHLY and CDR2 FYNNEI. The CDR3 totals 14 residues. Trimming took off 5 bases at V and 6 bases at J, with 13 bases between the two ends. CDR3 coding DNA: TGTGCCAGCAGTATATTAACGGGCGCCGGGGAGCTGTTTTTT. Translation: CASSILTGAGELFF.

Of note for this clonotype: A single base separates this from a much larger clone, so it may be a read error. The chain uses TRBV24-1 and TRBJ1-2; D is perhaps TRBD1 (5 bases). The germline gives CDR1 KGHDR, CDR2 SFDVKD. The CDR3 spans 15 residues. The germline V and J ends were trimmed by 3 bases and 4 bases, with 14 bases remaining between them. The CDR3 DNA follows: TGTGCCACCAGTGATAGGGGACGGGGAGCCTATGGCTACACCTTC. It is translated as CATSDRGRGAYGYTF.

This clonotype was counted many times. J is TRBJ2-7 and V is TRBV19, with TRBD1 matching 7 bases. V lost 5 bases to trimming and J lost 1 base; unmatched junction nucleotides: 8. This CDR3 contains 15 residues. Germline loops: CDR1 LNHDA, CDR2 SQIVND (reference sequence). The CDR3 here is CASSDGQAISYEQYF. Written as DNA, the CDR3 is TGTGCCAGTAGTGATGGACAGGCTATTTCCTACGAGCAGTACTTC.

The chain carries TRBV13 and TRBJ1-1, with 8 bases that match TRBD1. After removal of 3 bases from V and 1 base from J, the junction contained 4 bases not matched to a gene. CDR3 length equals 15 residues. Germline lookup yields CDR1 PRHDT and CDR2 FYEKMQ (reference sequence). Here the CDR3 reads CASSLDRVGNTEAFF. CDR3 coding DNA: TGTGCCAGCAGCTTGGACAGGGTGGGGAACACTGAAGCTTTCTTT. The variable domain in full, completed from reference TRBV13 and TRBJ1-1, reads AAGVIQSPRHLIKEKRETATLKCYPIPRHDTVYWYQQGPGQDPQFLISFYEKMQSDKGSIPDRFSAQQFSDYHSELNMSSLELGDSALYFCASSLDRVGNTEAFFGQGTRLTVV.

The table lists this clonotype with a few counts. The V and J genes are TRBV18 and TRBJ1-5, with unresolved D. Germline CDR1 KGHSH, CDR2 LQKENI. V lost 4 bases, J lost 4 bases, and 8 bases lay in between. CDR3 length equals 13 residues. The CDR3 DNA reads as TGTGCCAGCTCACTTTCTGATAATCAGCCCCAGCATTTT. It specifies CASSLSDNQPQHF. Full variable domain (missing parts from reference TRBV18 and TRBJ1-5): NAGVMQNPRHLVRRRGQEARLRCSPMKGHSHVYWYRQLPEEGLKFMVYLQKENIIDESGMPKERFSAEFPKEGPSILRIQQVVRGDSAAYFCASSLSDNQPQHFGDGTRLSIL.

This clonotype was seen repeatedly, ten times or more. The chain is built from TRBV10-1 and TRBJ1-1; D unresolved. Germline V gene data show CDR1 as WNHNN and CDR2 as SYGVQD (reference sequence). Trimming left V 2 bases short and J 0 bases short, with 4 bases between. The CDR3 sequence is 13 residues long. As DNA, the CDR3 is TGCGCCAGCAGTGAGAACGTGAACACTGAAGCTTTCTTT. Translation: CASSENVNTEAFF.

The chain couples TRBV7-9 to TRBJ1-1, with 8 positions matching TRBD1. Germline values: CDR1 SEHNR, CDR2 FQNEAQ (reference sequence). V dropped 4 bases and J dropped 4; count of bases not matched to a gene: 5. The CDR3 has 14 amino acids. The CDR3 sequence is CASSSQGASTEAFF. CDR3 bases: TGTGCCAGCAGCTCGCAGGGGGCGTCCACTGAAGCTTTCTTT.

The chain employs TRBV7-3 and TRBJ2-7; 7 bases line up with TRBD1. From germline, CDR1 is SGHTA and CDR2 FQGTGA. The CDR3 extends over 15 amino acids. Trimming at V came to 6 bases and at J to 3 bases, leaving 11 bases not matched to a gene. The CDR3 DNA reads TGTGCCAGCAGTTACCGACAGGGTTTTGGCTACGAGCAGTACTTC. Translating it yields CASSYRQGFGYEQYF.

This clonotype has more than one count but fewer than ten. This chain links TRBV20-1 with TRBJ1-5, with D uncertain. V lost 6 bases and J lost 6, with 18 bases in between. Germline V CDR1 and CDR2: DFQATT, SNEGSKA (reference sequence). The CDR3 totals 14 residues. CDR3 sequence (DNA): TGCAGTGCCGCGAGGGAGGGTTTATCTCAGCCCCAGCATTTT. Amino acids: CSAAREGLSQPQHF.

This clonotype has ten or more counts. The rearrangement links TRBV12-5 to TRBJ1-6; TRBD1 is a possible D gene (6 bases). V lost 1 base to trimming and J lost 0 bases, with 13 bases between them. The CDR3 consists of 18 residues. Germline values: CDR1 LGHNT, CDR2 FRNRAP. The CDR3 DNA is TGTGCTAGTGGTTTGGGACGAACAGGGAGCTCCTATAATTCACCCCTCCACTTT. It encodes CASGLGRTGSSYNSPLHF.